This TCR beta chain comes out of a study of TIL therapy for anti-PD-1-resistant metastatic lung cancer. The libraries were made with immunoSEQ v3. TCRdb's copy holds only in-frame clones and misses some; the assay was immunoSEQ multiplex PCR. Here the sample spans 55,000 to 60,000 clones, 73% being singletons. Time point denoted: pre-treatment sample, taken before nivolumab and TIL therapy. V lost 6 bases and J lost 4, with 15 bases in between. The CDR3 length is 15 residues. Per the germline V gene, CDR1 is SGHTA and CDR2 is FQGNSA. This chain uses TRBV7-2 with TRBJ2-2; a possible D gene is TRBD1 (5 bases). The sample in question was blood, obtained at baseline. The TCR was taken from a person aged 25 to 80 with non-small cell lung cancer. The CDR3 bases are TGTGCCAGCAGTTCCCGGGTGGGGCTCACCGGGGAGCTGTTTTTT. Amino acids: CASSSRVGLTGELFF.